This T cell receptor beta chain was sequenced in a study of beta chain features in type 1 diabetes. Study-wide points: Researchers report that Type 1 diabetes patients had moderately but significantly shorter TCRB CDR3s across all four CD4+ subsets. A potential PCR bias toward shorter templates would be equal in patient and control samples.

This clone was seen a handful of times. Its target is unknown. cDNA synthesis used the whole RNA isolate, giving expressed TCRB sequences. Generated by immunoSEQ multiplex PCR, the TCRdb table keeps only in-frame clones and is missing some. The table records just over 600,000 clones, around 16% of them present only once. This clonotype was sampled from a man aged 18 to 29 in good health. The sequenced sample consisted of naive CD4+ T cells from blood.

The CDR3: CASSPPQRYTEAFF. CDR3 nucleotide sequence: TGTGCCAGCAGTCCCCCCCAGAGATACACTGAAGCTTTCTTT. V usage is TRBV28 and J usage is TRBJ1-1; no definite D call. Between the trimmed V and J ends, which lost 5 bases and 3 bases, there was a span of 13 bases. The CDR3 loop spans 14 amino acids. CDR1 is MDHEN, CDR2 SYDVKM, per germline. Filled out from reference TRBV28 and TRBJ1-1, the complete variable domain reads DVKVTQSSRYLVKRTGEKVFLECVQDMDHENMFWYRQDPGLGLRLIYFSYDVKMKEKGDIPEGYSVSREKKERFSLILESASTNQTSMYLCASSPPQRYTEAFFGQGTRLTVV.